The T cell receptor beta chain under discussion was sequenced for a study of T cells after yellow fever vaccination. Study-wide findings and caveats: Most clones from primary vaccination were detected again post-booster (96% CD4, 88% CD8). There was a small share of clonotypes that showed up in both the CD4 and CD8 compartments.

Template switching with 5'RACE generated the TCR cDNA and added a universal primer site and UMIs. TCRdb reanalysed the 5' RACE reads using MiXCR and keeps one entry per CDR3 protein. The sample shows approximately 120,000 distinct CDR3 sequences, under 8.5% of them seen only once. Worth noting for this clonotype: The antigen is not known.

This TCR came from a man between 18 and 29 years old who received the YFV17D yellow fever vaccine. Sample: CD4+ T cells sorted from PBMCs, taken more than 8 days after the first yellow fever vaccination.

CDR3 bases: TGTGCCAGCAGTGAACGGACAGGGGTGAACACTGAAGCTTTCTTT. It translates to CASSERTGVNTEAFF. The V and J genes are TRBV2 and TRBJ1-1, with 9 bases identical to TRBD1. This CDR3 is built from 15 residues. V lost 2 bases to trimming and J lost 0 bases; unmatched junction nucleotides: 1. Germline V gene lookup returns CDR1 SNHLY and CDR2 FYNNEI.